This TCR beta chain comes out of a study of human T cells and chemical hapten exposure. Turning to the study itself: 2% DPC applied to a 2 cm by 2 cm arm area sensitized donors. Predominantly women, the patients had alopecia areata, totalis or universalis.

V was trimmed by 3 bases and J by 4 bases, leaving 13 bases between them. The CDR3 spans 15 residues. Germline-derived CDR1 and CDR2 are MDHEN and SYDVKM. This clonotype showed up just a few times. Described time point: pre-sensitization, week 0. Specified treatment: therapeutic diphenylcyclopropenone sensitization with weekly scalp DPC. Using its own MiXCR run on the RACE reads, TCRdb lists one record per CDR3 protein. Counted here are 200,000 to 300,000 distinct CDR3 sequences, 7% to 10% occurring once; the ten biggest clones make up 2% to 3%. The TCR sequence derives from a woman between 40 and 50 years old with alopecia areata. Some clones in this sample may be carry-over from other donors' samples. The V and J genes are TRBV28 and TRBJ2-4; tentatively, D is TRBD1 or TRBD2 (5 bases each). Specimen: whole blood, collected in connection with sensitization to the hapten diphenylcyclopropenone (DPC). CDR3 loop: CASSLRGSLKNIQYF. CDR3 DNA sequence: TGTGCCAGCAGTTTGAGGGGTAGCCTAAAAAACATTCAGTACTTC.